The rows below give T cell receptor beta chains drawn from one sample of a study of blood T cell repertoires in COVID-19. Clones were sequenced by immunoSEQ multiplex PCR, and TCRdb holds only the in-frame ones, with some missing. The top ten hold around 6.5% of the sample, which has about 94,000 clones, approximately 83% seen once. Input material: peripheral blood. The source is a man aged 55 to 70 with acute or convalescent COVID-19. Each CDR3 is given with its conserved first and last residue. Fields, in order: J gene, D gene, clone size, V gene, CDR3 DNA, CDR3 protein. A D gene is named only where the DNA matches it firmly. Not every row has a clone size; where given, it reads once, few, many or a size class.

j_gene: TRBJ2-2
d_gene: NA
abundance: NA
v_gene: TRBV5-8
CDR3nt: TGTGCCAGCAGCTTGCAAAGCCGCTTAATCGCCGGGGAGCTGTTTTTT
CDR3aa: CASSLQSRLIAGELFF

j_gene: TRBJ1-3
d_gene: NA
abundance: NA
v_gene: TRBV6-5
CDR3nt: TGTGCCAGCAGAGGGGACATCAGCTCTGGAAACACCATATATTTT
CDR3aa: CASRGDISSGNTIYF

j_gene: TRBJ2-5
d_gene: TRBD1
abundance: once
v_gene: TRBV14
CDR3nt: TGTGCCAGCAGCCCAGGGACAGGCCAAGAGACCCAGTACTTC
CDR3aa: CASSPGTGQETQYF

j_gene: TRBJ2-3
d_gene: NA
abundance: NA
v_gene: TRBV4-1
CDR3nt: TGCGCCAGCAGCCAAGAATTTGGCGGCTACACAGATACGCAGTATTTT
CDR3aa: CASSQEFGGYTDTQYF

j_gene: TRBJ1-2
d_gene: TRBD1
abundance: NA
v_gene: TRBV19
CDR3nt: TGTGCCAGTAGTAGGACAGGTGGCTACACCTTC
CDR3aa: CASSRTGGYTF

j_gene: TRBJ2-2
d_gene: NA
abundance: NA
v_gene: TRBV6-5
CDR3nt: TGTGCCAGCAGTTACTCGGGGGGAGCCCCCGGGGAGCTGTTTTTT
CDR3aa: CASSYSGGAPGELFF

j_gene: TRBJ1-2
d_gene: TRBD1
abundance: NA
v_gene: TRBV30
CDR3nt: TGTGCCTGGGTCCGGGACAGAGGTGGCTACACCTTC
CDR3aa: CAWVRDRGGYTF

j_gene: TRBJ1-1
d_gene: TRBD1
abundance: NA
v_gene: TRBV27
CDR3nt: TGTGCCAGCAGTGCCCAACGGACAGGGCTATACACTGAAGCTTTCTTT
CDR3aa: CASSAQRTGLYTEAFF

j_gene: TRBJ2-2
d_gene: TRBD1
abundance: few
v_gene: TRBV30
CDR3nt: TGTGCCTGGAGTGATCCGGGACAGGGGTACACCGGGGAGCTGTTTTTT
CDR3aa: CAWSDPGQGYTGELFF

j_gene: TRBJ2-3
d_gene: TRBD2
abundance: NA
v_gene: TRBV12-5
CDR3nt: TGTGCTAGTGGTTTTGGACTAGCGGGGACCACTAGCACAGATACGCAGTATTTT
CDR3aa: CASGFGLAGTTSTDTQYF

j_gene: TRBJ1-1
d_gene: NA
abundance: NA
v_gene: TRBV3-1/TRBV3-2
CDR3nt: TGTGCCAGCAGACAGGGTGGGACTGAAGCTTTCTTT
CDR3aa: CASRQGGTEAFF

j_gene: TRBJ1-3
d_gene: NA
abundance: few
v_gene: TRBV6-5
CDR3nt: TGTGCCAGCAGCGCAAGACACTCTGGAAACACCATATATTTT
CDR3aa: CASSARHSGNTIYF

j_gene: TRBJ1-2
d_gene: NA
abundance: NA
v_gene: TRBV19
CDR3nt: TGTGCCAGTAGTATGCAGGCTTCTAACTATGGCTACACCTTC
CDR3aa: CASSMQASNYGYTF

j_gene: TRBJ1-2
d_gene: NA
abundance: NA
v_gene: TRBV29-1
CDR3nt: TGCAGCGTCCGTAGGGGCGGGGGCAGTGGCTACACCTTC
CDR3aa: CSVRRGGGSGYTF

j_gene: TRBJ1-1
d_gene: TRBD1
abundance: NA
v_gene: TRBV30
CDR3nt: TGTGCCTGGAGTGTGGGGACAGGGCAGAACACTGAAGCTTTCTTT
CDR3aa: CAWSVGTGQNTEAFF

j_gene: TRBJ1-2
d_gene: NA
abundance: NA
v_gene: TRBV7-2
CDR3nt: TGTGCCAGCAGCTTAGCGCCCGTACAGATCTATGGCTACACCTTC
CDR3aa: CASSLAPVQIYGYTF

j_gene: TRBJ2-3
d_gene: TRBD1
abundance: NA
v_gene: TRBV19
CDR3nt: TGTGCCAGTAGTACCGGACAGGGGAGAACAGATACGCAGTATTTT
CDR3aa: CASSTGQGRTDTQYF

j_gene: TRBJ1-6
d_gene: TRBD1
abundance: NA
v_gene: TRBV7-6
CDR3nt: TGTGCCAGCAGCCTACCGGGACAGGGTTCACCCCTCCACTTT
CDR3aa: CASSLPGQGSPLHF

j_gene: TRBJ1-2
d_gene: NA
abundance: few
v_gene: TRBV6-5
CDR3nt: TGTGCCAGCAGTTACGCGTCAAACAGGGTGGACTACACCTTC
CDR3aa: CASSYASNRVDYTF

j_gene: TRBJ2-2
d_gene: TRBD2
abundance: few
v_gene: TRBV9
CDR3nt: TGTGCCAGCAGCGTCTCCCCGATAGCGGGGGGCCGAGGGGGATCCCCCGGGGAGCTGTTTTTT
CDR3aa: CASSVSPIAGGRGGSPGELFF

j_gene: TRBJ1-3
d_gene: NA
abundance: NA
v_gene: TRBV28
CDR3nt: TGTGCCAGCAGTTTTGGGGGCGAGAATTACGCTGGAAACACCATATATTTT
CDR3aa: CASSFGGENYAGNTIYF

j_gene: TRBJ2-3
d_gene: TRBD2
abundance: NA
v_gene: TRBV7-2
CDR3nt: TGTGCCAGCAGCGTCCGAGCGGGGGTTGGAGATACGCAGTATTTT
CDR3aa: CASSVRAGVGDTQYF

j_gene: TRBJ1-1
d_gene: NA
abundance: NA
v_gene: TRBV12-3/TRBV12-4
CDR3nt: TGTGCCAGCCGTCTCGGTACTGAAGCTTTCTTT
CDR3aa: CASRLGTEAFF

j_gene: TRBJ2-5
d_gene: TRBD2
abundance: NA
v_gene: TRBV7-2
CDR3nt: TGTGCCAGCAGCTTAGGTCTAGCGGGGGGGCCCCAGACCCAGTACTTC
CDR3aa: CASSLGLAGGPQTQYF

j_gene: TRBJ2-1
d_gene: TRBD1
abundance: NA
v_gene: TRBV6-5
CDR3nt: TGTGCCAGCAGTTATGCGCAGGGGGCCTACAATGAGCAGTTCTTC
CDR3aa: CASSYAQGAYNEQFF

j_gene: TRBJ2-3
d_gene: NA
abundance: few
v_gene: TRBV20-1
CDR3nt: TGCAGTGCTAGTGGTGGAGTTCTCACAGATACGCAGTATTTT
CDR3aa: CSASGGVLTDTQYF

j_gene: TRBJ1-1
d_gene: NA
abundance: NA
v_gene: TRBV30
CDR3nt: TGTGCCTGGAATCCTACAGGGAACACTGAAGCTTTCTTT
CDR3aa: CAWNPTGNTEAFF

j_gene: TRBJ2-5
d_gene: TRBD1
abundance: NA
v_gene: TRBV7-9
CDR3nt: TGTGCCAGCAACAAAGACAGGGGGCTCTCGGAGACCCAGTACTTC
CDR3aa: CASNKDRGLSETQYF

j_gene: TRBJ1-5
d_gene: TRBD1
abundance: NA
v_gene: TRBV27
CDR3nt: TGTGCCAGCAGTCTAACAGGGGGATACAATCAGCCCCAGCATTTT
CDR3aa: CASSLTGGYNQPQHF

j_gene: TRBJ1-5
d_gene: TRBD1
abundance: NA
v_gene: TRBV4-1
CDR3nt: TGCGCCAGCAGCCGGAGTCCGGGACAGGGGGCCGGGAATCAGCCCCAGCATTTT
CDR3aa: CASSRSPGQGAGNQPQHF

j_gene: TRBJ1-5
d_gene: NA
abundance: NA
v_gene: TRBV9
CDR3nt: TGTGCCAGCAGCGTAGGCCTAAATCAGCCCCAGCATTTT
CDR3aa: CASSVGLNQPQHF

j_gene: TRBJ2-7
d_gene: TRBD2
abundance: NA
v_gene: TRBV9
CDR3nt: TGTGCCAGCAGCGTAAGAGCGGGGGGTAGGGGCGACGAGCAGTACTTC
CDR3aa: CASSVRAGGRGDEQYF

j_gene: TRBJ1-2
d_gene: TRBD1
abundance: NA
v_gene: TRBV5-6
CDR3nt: TGTGCCAGCACCCCCTCCGGGACAGGGAACTATGGCTACACCTTC
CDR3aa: CASTPSGTGNYGYTF

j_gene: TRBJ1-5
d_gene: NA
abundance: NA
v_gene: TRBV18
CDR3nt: TGTGCCAGCTCACCAGGGGTCGGAGGGGATAGCAATCAGCCCCAGCATTTT
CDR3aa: CASSPGVGGDSNQPQHF

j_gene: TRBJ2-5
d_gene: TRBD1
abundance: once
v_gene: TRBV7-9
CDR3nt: TGTGCCAGCAGCTTGGGGACAGGGGGCCGCGAGACCCAGTACTTC
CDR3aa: CASSLGTGGRETQYF

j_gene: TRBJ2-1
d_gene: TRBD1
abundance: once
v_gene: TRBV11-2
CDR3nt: TGTGCCAGCAGCTTAGTGGCCCGCTTGCGGAGGGACAGGGACAATGAGCAGTTCTTC
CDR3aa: CASSLVARLRRDRDNEQFF

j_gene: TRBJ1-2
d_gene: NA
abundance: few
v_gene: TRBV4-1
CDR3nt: TGCGCCAGCAGCCAAGATAGTGTGGAGGGGTCGAGCTATGGCTACACCTTC
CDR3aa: CASSQDSVEGSSYGYTF

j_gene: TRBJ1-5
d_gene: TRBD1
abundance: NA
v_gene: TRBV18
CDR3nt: TGTGCCAGCTCACCGCGCGGACAGGGAATCGGCCAGCCCCAGCATTTT
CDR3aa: CASSPRGQGIGQPQHF

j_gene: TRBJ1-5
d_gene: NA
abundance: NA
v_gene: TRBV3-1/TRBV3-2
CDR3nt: TGTGCCAGCAGCTGTCGGACACCCCCCGGGCATCAGCCCCAGCATTTT
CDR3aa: CASSCRTPPGHQPQHF

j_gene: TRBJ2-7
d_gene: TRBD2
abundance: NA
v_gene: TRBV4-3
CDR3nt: TGCGCCAGCAGCCGAGGGGGGACTAGCGGGTTTTACGAGCAGTACTTC
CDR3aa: CASSRGGTSGFYEQYF

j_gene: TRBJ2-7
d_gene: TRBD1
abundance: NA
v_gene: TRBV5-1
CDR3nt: TGCGCCAGCAGCGTCGGGACAGGGTGGAGAGGGGCGTACGAGCAGTACTTC
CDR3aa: CASSVGTGWRGAYEQYF

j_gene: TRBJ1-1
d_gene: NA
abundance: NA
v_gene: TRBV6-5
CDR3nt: TGTGCCAGCAGTTACTCCCGAGGGCTGAACACTGAAGCTTTCTTT
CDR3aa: CASSYSRGLNTEAFF

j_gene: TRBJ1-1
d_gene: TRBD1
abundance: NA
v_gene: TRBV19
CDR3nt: TGTGCCAGCACGACAGGGTTCGTGAACACTGAAGCTTTCTTT
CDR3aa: CASTTGFVNTEAFF

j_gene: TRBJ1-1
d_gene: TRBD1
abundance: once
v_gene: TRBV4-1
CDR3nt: TGCGCCAGCAGGGACAGGGGGAACACTGAAGCTTTCTTT
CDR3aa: CASRDRGNTEAFF